This T cell receptor beta chain was sequenced during a study of cytomegalovirus exposure and HLA in healthy donors. In the study overall: Unique TCRs numbering around 85 million, obtained from HLA-typed donors, made up an early data release. Study-level results: Under in vitro conditions, three CMV-associated chains were confirmed as specific for CMV antigens.

Concerning this clone: Its antigen is unidentified.

The PCR made use of 60 Vbeta and 13 Jbeta primers. Method: immunoSEQ multiplex PCR; TCRdb's copy keeps in-frame clones and lacks some. The sample shows roughly 80,000 clones, less than 75% of them seen only once. V lost 3 bases, J lost 5 bases, and 13 bases lay in between. The CDR3 runs 14 residues. Germline values: CDR1 SGHTA, CDR2 FQGTGA. The chain links TRBV7-3 to TRBJ2-5; a possible D gene is TRBD2 (6 bases). The sequenced material came from PBMCs. The origin of this receptor is a man between 25 and 39 years old in good health and CMV-seropositive. CDR3 nucleotides: TGTGCCAGCAGCTTTGGAGGGTCGCGGGAGACCCAGTACTTC. Its protein product is CASSFGGSRETQYF.